This TCR beta chain was profiled in a study of HIV-infected patients and healthy controls. In TCRdb, the 5' RACE reads were re-called with MiXCR into one record per CDR3 protein. Of tens of thousands of distinct CDR3 sequences detected, roughly 21% appear once; the ten largest clones hold 1.1% to 1.5%. Germline CDR1 and CDR2: MNHEY and SMNVEV (reference sequence). V gave up 5 bases and J gave up 5 bases, with 16 bases separating them. The CDR3 covers 16 residues. The material sequenced was CD4+ T cells from blood. This sequence was found in a human donor in good health. The V and J genes are TRBV27 and TRBJ1-6, with D perhaps matching TRBD1 (6 bases). CDR3 nucleotide sequence: TGTGCCAGCAGTCTAGACCAGGGGACGGATAATTCACCCCTCCACTTT. The encoded protein is CASSLDQGTDNSPLHF.